The present entry profiles one T cell receptor (beta chain) with its context. What it binds is unknown. Caucasian individuals from Russia who were healthy and aged 6 to 90 acted as donors. The second PCR ran about 6 to 12 cycles with a sample-barcoded 5' primer and J-beta primers. Every cDNA molecule bore a tag from a template-switch adaptor containing 12 random nucleotides. Via MiXCR, TCRdb re-called the 5' RACE reads, giving one row per CDR3 protein. The repertoire holds about 970,000 distinct CDR3 sequences, with 51% as singletons. CDR1 is DFQATT and CDR2 is SNEGSKA in the germline V gene (reference sequence). The ends were cut back, 3 bases at V and 8 bases at J, with 10 bases in the middle. The CDR3 sequence is 11 residues long. The data are from a study of blood T cells in healthy people across ages. Study-level findings and limits: Both higher diversity and more naive CD4+ cells marked long-lived donors when set against aged donors.

The source is a woman in her fifties or sixties in good health. The sequenced sample consisted of blood. The V call is TRBV20-1, the J call TRBJ1-2; D is unresolved. Here the CDR3 reads CSASLNDGYTF. The CDR3 region has the DNA TGCAGTGCTAGCCTCAACGACGGCTACACCTTC.